The T cell receptor (beta chain) described here comes from a study of blood T cell repertoires in COVID-19. Study-wide background: Some COVID-19 samples were acute and others convalescent; all came from the United States, Italy and Spain.

V shed 5 bases and J shed 6 bases, with 13 bases lying between them. Germline lookup yields CDR1 SEHNR and CDR2 FQNEAQ (reference sequence). This CDR3 region has 13 residues. TCRdb's table, derived via immunoSEQ multiplex PCR, lists solely in-frame clones and lacks some. The table has 84,000 or so clones, 85% to 95% seen once; the top ten hold around 6%. V gene TRBV7-9 combines with J gene TRBJ1-2; D gene ambiguous. The specimen sequenced was peripheral blood. This TCR derives from a woman in her fifties or sixties with active COVID-19. The CDR3 DNA sequence: TGTGCCAGCAGCCCGCCAGGTCTCGATGGCTACACCTTC. Residues: CASSPPGLDGYTF.